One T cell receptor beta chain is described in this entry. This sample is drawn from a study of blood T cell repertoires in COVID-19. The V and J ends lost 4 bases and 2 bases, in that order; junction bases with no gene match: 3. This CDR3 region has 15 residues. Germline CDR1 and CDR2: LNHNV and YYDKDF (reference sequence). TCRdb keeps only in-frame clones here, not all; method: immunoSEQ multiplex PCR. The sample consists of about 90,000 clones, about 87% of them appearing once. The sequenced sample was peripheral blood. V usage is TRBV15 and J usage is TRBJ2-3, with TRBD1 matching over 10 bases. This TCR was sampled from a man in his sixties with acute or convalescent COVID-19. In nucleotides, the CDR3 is TGTGCCACCAGCACCGGGACAGGGGCCACAGATACGCAGTATTTT. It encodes CATSTGTGATDTQYF.